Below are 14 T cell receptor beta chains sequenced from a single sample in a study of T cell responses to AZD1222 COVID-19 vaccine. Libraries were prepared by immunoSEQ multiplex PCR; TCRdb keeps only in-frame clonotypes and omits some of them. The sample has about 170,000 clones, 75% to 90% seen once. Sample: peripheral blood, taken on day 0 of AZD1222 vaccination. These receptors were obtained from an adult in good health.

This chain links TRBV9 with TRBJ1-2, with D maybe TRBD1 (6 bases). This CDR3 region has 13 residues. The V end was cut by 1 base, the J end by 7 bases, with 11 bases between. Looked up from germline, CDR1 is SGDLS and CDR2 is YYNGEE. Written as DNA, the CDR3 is TGTGCCAGCAGCGTACTGGGGGGGCTTGGCTACACCTTC. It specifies CASSVLGGLGYTF.

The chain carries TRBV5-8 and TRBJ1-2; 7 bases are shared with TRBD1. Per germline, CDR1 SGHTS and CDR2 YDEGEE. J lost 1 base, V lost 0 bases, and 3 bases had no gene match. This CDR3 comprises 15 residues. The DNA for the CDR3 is TGTGCCAGCAGCTTGGGGGACAGCCGTAACTATGGCTACACCTTC. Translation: CASSLGDSRNYGYTF.

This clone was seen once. The CDR3 coding sequence is TGTGCCAGCCTCCTAGGGGGGGCGTCCACCGGGGAGCTGTTTTTT. Amino acids: CASLLGGASTGELFF. This chain links TRBV6-5 with TRBJ2-2, with D tentatively TRBD2 (7 bases). With 8 bases removed from V and 4 bases from J, the gap between germline ends came to 17 bases. Germline assignment: CDR1 MNHEY and CDR2 SVGAGI. This CDR3 contains 15 residues.

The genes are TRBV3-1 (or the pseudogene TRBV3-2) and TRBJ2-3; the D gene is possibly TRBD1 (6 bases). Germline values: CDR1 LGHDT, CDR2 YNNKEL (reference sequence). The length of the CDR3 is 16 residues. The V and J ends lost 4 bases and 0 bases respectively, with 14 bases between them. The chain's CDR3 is CASSRYRTVSTDTQYF. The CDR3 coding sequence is TGTGCCAGCAGCCGATACAGGACAGTTAGCACAGATACGCAGTATTTT.

CDR3 nucleotide sequence: TGTGCCAGCAGCCAAGGACTCTCCCGGGCCTACGAGCAGTACTTC. Residues: CASSQGLSRAYEQYF. The chain couples TRBV14 to TRBJ2-7; D not resolved. CDR3 length: 15 residues. The V gene lost 1 base and the J gene lost 2 bases, with 12 bases spanning the gap. Germline CDR1 reads SGHDN; CDR2 reads FVKESK.

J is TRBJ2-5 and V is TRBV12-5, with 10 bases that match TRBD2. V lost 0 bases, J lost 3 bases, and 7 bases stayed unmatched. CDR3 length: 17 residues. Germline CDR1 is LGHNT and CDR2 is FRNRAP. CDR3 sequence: CASGLVPKAGGKETQYF. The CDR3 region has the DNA TGTGCTAGTGGTTTGGTACCTAAAGCGGGGGGGAAAGAGACCCAGTACTTC. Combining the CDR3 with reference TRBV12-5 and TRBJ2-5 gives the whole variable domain DARVTQTPRHKVTEMGQEVTMRCQPILGHNTVFWYRQTMMQGLELLAYFRNRAPLDDSGMPKDRFSAEMPDATLATLKIQPSEPRDSAVYFCASGLVPKAGGKETQYFGPGTRLLVL.

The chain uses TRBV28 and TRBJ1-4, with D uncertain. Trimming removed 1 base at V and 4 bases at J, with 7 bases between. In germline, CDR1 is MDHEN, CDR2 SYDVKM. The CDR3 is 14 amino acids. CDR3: CASSLSRNNEKLFF. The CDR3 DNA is TGTGCCAGCAGTTTATCCAGGAATAATGAAAAACTGTTTTTT.

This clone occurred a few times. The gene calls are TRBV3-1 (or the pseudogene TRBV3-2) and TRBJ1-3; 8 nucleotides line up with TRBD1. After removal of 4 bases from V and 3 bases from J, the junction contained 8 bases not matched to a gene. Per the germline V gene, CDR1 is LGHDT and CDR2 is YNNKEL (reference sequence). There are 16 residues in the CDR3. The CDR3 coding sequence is TGTGCCAGCAGCCCCTCCAGGACAGGGTATGGAAACACCATATATTTT. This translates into CASSPSRTGYGNTIYF.

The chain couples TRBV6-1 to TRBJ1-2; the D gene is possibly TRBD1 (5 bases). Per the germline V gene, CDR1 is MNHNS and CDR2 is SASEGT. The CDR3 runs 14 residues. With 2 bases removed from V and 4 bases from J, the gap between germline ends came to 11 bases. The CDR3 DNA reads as TGTGCCAGCAGTGAATCTCTGGGGACCTATGGCTACACCTTC. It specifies CASSESLGTYGYTF.

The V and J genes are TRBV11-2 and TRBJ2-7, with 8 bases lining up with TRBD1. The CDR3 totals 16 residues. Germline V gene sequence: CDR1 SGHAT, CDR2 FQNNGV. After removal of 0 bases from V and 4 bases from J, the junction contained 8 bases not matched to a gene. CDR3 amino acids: CASSLDFRQGWYEQYF. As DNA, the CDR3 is TGTGCCAGCAGCTTAGACTTCCGACAGGGGTGGTACGAGCAGTACTTC.

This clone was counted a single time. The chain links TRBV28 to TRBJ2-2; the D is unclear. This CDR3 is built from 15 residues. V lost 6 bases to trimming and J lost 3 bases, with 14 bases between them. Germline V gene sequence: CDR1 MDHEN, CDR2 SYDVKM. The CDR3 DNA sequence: TGTGCCAGCAGCCTAGATTTCTTGGACACCGGGGAGCTGTTTTTT. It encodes CASSLDFLDTGELFF.

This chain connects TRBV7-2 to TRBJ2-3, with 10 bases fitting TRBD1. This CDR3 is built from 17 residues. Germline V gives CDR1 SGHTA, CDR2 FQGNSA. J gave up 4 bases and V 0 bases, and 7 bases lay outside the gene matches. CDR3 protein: CASSLADRGRSADTQYF. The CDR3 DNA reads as TGTGCCAGCAGCTTAGCCGACAGGGGGCGATCCGCAGATACGCAGTATTTT.

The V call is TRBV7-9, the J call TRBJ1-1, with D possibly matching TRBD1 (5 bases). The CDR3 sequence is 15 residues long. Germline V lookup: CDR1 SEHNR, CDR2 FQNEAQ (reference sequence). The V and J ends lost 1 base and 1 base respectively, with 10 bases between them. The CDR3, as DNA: TGTGCCAGCAGCTTAGGGGCGGGGACGAACACTGAAGCTTTCTTT. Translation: CASSLGAGTNTEAFF.

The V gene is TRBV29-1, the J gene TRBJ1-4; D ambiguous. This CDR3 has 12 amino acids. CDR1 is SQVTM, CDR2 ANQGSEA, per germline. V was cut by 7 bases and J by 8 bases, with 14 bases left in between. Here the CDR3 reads CSALHGSEKLFF. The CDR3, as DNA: TGCAGCGCTTTACATGGGTCGGAAAAACTGTTTTTT.